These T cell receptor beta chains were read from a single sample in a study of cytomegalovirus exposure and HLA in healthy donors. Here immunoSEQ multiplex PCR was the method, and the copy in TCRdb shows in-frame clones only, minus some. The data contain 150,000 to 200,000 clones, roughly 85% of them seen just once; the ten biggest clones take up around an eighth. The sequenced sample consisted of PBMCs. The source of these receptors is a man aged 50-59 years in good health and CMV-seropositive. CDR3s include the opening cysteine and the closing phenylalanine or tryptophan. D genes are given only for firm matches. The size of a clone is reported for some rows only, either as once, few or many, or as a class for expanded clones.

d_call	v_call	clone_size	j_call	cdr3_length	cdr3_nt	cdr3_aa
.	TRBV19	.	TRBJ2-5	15	TGTGCCAGTCAATTCGGTGGGGCAGTCGGGGAGACCCAGTACTTC	CASQFGGAVGETQYF
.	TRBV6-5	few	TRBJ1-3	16	TGTGCCAGCAGTTACACCAAACAGGGCTCTGGAAACACCATATATTTT	CASSYTKQGSGNTIYF
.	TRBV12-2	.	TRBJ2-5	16	TGTGCAAGTCGCTTACAAGCAGGGAGGGGACAAGAGACCCAGTACTTC	CASRLQAGRGQETQYF
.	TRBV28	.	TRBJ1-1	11	TGTGCCAGCAGTTGGGGCCCTGAAGCTTTCTTT	CASSWGPEAFF
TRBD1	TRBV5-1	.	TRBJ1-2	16	TGCGCCAGCAGCTTGTTGGGACAGTCAGTTTACTATGGCTACACCTTC	CASSLLGQSVYYGYTF
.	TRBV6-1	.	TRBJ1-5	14	TGTGCCAGCAGTGCTTACAGCTCCAATCAGCCCCAGCATTTT	CASSAYSSNQPQHF
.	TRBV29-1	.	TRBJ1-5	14	TGCAGCGTTGGGTTAGGGGGTTTCAATCAGCCCCAGCATTTT	CSVGLGGFNQPQHF
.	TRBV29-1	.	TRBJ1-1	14	TGCAGCGCCTCTAAGGGACACTTGAACACTGAAGCTTTCTTT	CSASKGHLNTEAFF
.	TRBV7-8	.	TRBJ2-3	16	TGTGCCAGCAGCTTAGGCGGTAGACTTAGCACAGATACGCAGTATTTT	CASSLGGRLSTDTQYF
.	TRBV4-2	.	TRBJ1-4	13	TGTGCCAGCAGCCAAGTCCAGGGCGAAAAACTGTTTTTT	CASSQVQGEKLFF
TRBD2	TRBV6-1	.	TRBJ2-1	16	TGTGCCAGCAGTGAGCCGGGGGGGGGCTCCTACAATGAGCAGTTCTTC	CASSEPGGGSYNEQFF
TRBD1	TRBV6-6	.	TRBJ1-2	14	TGTGCCAGCAGTTTAGGGGGCAGGGTCTATGGCTACACCTTC	CASSLGGRVYGYTF
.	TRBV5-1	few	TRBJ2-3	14	TGCGCCAGCAGCAGGGACTCTGTATCAGATACGCAGTATTTT	CASSRDSVSDTQYF
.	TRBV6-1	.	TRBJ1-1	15	TGTGCCAGCAGTGAAGCCTCTCGGCAGGGCACTGAAGCTTTCTTT	CASSEASRQGTEAFF
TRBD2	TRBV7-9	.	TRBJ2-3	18	TGTGCCAGCAGCATGGGACTAGCGGGGGTCTACCTCACAGATACGCAGTATTTT	CASSMGLAGVYLTDTQYF
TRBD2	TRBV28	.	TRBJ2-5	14	TGTGCCAGCAGTCTTAGCGGGGGCGGAGAGACCCAGTACTTC	CASSLSGGGETQYF
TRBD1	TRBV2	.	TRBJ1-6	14	TGTGCCAGCACCCCGACAGGGGGCCGATCACCCCTCCACTTT	CASTPTGGRSPLHF
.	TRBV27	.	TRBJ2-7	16	TGTGCCAGCAGTTTGGGCGGGCAGGAAATGTTCTACGAGCAGTACTTC	CASSLGGQEMFYEQYF
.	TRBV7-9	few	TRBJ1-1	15	TGTGCCAGCAGCCCTGCTCTAGGTCGAGACACTGAAGCTTTCTTT	CASSPALGRDTEAFF
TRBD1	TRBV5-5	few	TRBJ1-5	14	TGTGCCAGCAGCTGGGGGACAGGGGCTCAGCCCCAGCATTTT	CASSWGTGAQPQHF
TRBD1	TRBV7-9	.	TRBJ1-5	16	TGTGCCAGCAGCCGATGGACAGGGGATAGCAATCAGCCCCAGCATTTT	CASSRWTGDSNQPQHF
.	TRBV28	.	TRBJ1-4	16	TGTGCCAGCAAACTTAACGGGGGAGCGACTAATGAAAAACTGTTTTTT	CASKLNGGATNEKLFF
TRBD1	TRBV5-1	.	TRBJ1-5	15	TGCGCCAGCAGCTTGGCCCCAGGGGGCTCTCAGCCCCAGCATTTT	CASSLAPGGSQPQHF
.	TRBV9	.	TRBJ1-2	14	TGTGCCAGCAGCCCTTCTGCGGGCTTTACTGGCTACACCTTC	CASSPSAGFTGYTF
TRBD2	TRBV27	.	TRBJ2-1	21	TGTGCCAGCAGTCTCAAGAGACTAGCGGGGGCCCAATGGGGGGACTACAATGAGCAGTTCTTC	CASSLKRLAGAQWGDYNEQFF
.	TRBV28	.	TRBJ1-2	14	TGTGCCACCCTCTCAGGGGCGGCTAGCTATGGCTACACCTTC	CATLSGAASYGYTF
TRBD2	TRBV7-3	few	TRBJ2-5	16	TGTGCCAGCAGCCCAGGACTAGCGGGGGGACAAGAGACCCAGTACTTC	CASSPGLAGGQETQYF
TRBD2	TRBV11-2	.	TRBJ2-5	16	TGTGCCAGCAGCTTGGGCGGGGGGCCCTCGCGGGAGACCCAGTACTTC	CASSLGGGPSRETQYF
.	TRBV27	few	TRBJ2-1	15	TGTGCCAGCAGTTCACCGACAGCCTCCTACAATGAGCAGTTCTTC	CASSSPTASYNEQFF
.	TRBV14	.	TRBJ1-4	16	TGTGCCAGCAGCCAAGAACGGGGAGTAGGTAATGAAAAACTGTTTTTT	CASSQERGVGNEKLFF
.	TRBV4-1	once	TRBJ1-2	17	TGCGCCAGCAGCCAAGATATGGGTACAGGAGGCAGCGGGGGCTACACCTTC	CASSQDMGTGGSGGYTF
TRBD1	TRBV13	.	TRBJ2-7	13	TGTGCCAGCAGCTTGGACAGGGGCTACGAGCAGTACTTC	CASSLDRGYEQYF
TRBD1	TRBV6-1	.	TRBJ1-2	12	TGTGCCAGCACCAACAGGGGAGGTGGCTACACCTTC	CASTNRGGGYTF
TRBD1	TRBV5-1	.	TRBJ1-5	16	TGCGCCAGCAGCTGGGGGACAGGGAATAGCAATCAGCCCCAGCATTTT	CASSWGTGNSNQPQHF
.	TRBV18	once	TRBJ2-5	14	TGTGCCAGCTCACCATCGGGTAGGCAAGAGACCCAGTACTTC	CASSPSGRQETQYF
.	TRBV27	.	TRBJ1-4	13	TGTGCCAGCAGTTCAGCGGTTAATGAAAAACTGTTTTTT	CASSSAVNEKLFF
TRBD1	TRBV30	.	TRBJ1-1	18	TGTGCCTGGAGTGATCCCCGGCGGAACAGGGGGCTGCGCACTGAAGCTTTCTTT	CAWSDPRRNRGLRTEAFF
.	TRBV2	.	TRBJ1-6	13	TGTGCCACCGGCCGGGACATCAATTCACCCCTCCACTTT	CATGRDINSPLHF
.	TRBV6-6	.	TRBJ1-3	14	TGTGCCAGCAGTAGACAGGCTAAAGAAAACACCATATATTTT	CASSRQAKENTIYF
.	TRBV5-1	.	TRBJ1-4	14	TGCGCCAGCAGCTTGTCAGGGATCGGAGAAAAACTGTTTTTT	CASSLSGIGEKLFF
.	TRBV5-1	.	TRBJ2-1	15	TGCGCCAGCAGCTTGGAAGGGGGGGCCCACAATGAGCAGTTCTTC	CASSLEGGAHNEQFF
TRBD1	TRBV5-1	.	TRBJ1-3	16	TGCGCCAGCAGCTTGGAGGCCAGGGGGGACGGAAACACCATATATTTT	CASSLEARGDGNTIYF
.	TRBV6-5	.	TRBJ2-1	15	TGTGCCAGCAGTTTGGGCTACCAATCCTACAATGAGCAGTTCTTC	CASSLGYQSYNEQFF
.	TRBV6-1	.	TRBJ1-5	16	TGTGCCAGCAGTGAAGCCGTAGTTTTTAGCAATCAGCCCCAGCATTTT	CASSEAVVFSNQPQHF
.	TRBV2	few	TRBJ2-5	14	TGTGCCAGCAGTGACAGTCTCCTCCAAGAGACCCAGTACTTC	CASSDSLLQETQYF
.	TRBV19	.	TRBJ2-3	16	TGTGCCAGTAGTATGGGAGGGGGGGGCGCGTACGATACGCAGTATTTT	CASSMGGGGAYDTQYF
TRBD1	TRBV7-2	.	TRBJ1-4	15	TGTGCCAGCAGCTTACTGTTCAGGGGGGCTGAAAAACTGTTTTTT	CASSLLFRGAEKLFF
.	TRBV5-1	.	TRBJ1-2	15	TGCGCCAGCAGCTTGGTCCAGGGTGATAACTATGGCTACACCTTC	CASSLVQGDNYGYTF
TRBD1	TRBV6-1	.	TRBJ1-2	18	TGTGCCAGCAGTGAGTATGGGAGGGACAGGGGGCTCGGCTATGGCTACACCTTC	CASSEYGRDRGLGYGYTF
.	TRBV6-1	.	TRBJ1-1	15	TGTGTCAGCAGTCCTCTAAAGGGCGGGAACAATGAAGCTTTCTTT	CVSSPLKGGNNEAFF
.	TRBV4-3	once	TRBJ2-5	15	TGCGCCAGCAGCCAAAGTTCTGCGGCCCTAGAGACCCAGTACTTC	CASSQSSAALETQYF
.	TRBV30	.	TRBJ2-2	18	TGTGCCTGGAGTGTACGGGGTGAGGCGGGTCCGAACACCGGGGAGCTGTTTTTT	CAWSVRGEAGPNTGELFF